The next 17 T cell receptor beta chains were all read from a single sample in a study of PD-L1 blockade in urothelial cancer. The protocol was immunoSEQ multiplex PCR, while the TCRdb copy is restricted to in-frame clones and leaves out a portion. The sample contains around 56,000 clones, approximately 86% of which appear only once. Material: PBMCs, obtained around atezolizumab (anti-PD-L1) treatment. These receptors were obtained from a man over 45 with urothelial cancer.

This clone was counted between two and nine times. Its ends do not fully match the called genes, so a read error is possible. V is TRBV10-3 and J is TRBJ1-2; TRBD1 matches at 7 bases. Germline V gene sequence: CDR1 ENHRY, CDR2 SYGVKD. The CDR3 length is 11 residues. The DNA of the CDR3 is TGTGCCACCCTAATCTCGGGACAGCTAATCTTC. This translates into CATLISGQLIF.

The chain combines TRBV25-1 with TRBJ1-2, with a tentative D call TRBD1 (6 bases). This CDR3 region has 14 residues. Germline CDR1 and CDR2: MGHDK and SYGVNS. With 5 bases removed from V and 7 bases from J, the gap between germline ends came to 17 bases. CDR3 residues: CASSPAGVLFGYTF. CDR3 nucleotide sequence: TGTGCCAGCAGTCCCGCAGGGGTGCTGTTTGGCTACACCTTC.

The chain combines TRBV5-5 with TRBJ1-2; D call uncertain. Germline V gene lookup returns CDR1 SGHKS and CDR2 YYEKEE (reference sequence). Trimming stripped 4 bases from V and 7 bases from J, with 17 bases between. The CDR3 has 14 amino acids. The CDR3 reads CASSGYPGRPGYTF. For the CDR3, the DNA is TGTGCCAGCAGCGGTTACCCAGGAAGGCCTGGCTACACCTTC.

The chain carries TRBV28 and TRBJ2-5; D call uncertain. Trimming stripped 4 bases from V and 5 bases from J, with 8 bases between. Germline V gene data show CDR1 as MDHEN and CDR2 as SYDVKM. The CDR3 runs 12 residues. The CDR3 DNA is TGTGCCAGCAGTTCCCTAGAGGAGACCCAGTACTTC. Translating it yields CASSSLEETQYF.

The chain couples TRBV4-1 to TRBJ2-7; D unclear. The CDR3 sequence is 13 residues long. The V gene lost 3 bases and the J gene lost 0 bases, with 6 bases spanning the gap. From germline, CDR1 is MGHRA and CDR2 YSYEKL. For the CDR3, the DNA is TGCGCCAGCAGCCACGACATCTCCTACGAGCAGTACTTC. Translating it yields CASSHDISYEQYF.

The rearrangement uses TRBV9 and TRBJ1-6; no definite D call. CDR1 is SGDLS and CDR2 is YYNGEE in the germline V gene. Trimming shortened V by 1 base and J by 7 bases, and 12 bases separated the two germline ends. The CDR3 is made up of 15 amino acids. For the CDR3, the DNA is TGTGCCAGCAGCGTAATGCCAGGTGGGAATTCACCCCTCCACTTT. Translation: CASSVMPGGNSPLHF.

This chain joins TRBV5-5 and TRBJ2-7; D call uncertain. Germline CDR1 SGHKS, CDR2 YYEKEE (reference sequence). The V end lost 5 bases, the J end lost 3 bases, and 12 bases lay between the germline ends. The CDR3 is made up of 13 amino acids. The CDR3 bases are TGTGCCAGCAGTTTTAAAAGCGACTACGAGCAGTACTTC. Translated: CASSFKSDYEQYF.

The rearrangement joins TRBV7-2 to TRBJ2-2, with 7 bases lining up with TRBD2. The CDR3 is 16 residues long. Germline CDR1 and CDR2: SGHTA and FQGNSA. J lost 4 bases, V lost 5 bases, and 10 bases had no gene match. The CDR3 loop reads CASSPPAGMSTGELFF. The CDR3 nucleotides are TGTGCCAGCAGCCCACCAGCGGGAATGAGCACCGGGGAGCTGTTTTTT.

The V gene is TRBV28, the J gene TRBJ1-5; D is ambiguous. The CDR3 totals 13 residues. The germline V gene has CDR1 MDHEN and CDR2 SYDVKM. The V end was cut by 7 bases, the J end by 5 bases, with 12 bases between. The CDR3 DNA is TGTGCCAGCATTAGCCGCAAAGATCAGCCCCAGCATTTT. It codes for CASISRKDQPQHF.

This chain links TRBV19 with TRBJ1-5, with D possibly matching TRBD1 (6 bases). The V end was cut by 3 bases, the J end by 3 bases, with 15 bases between. The CDR3 spans 16 residues. Germline-derived CDR1 and CDR2 are LNHDA and SQIVND (reference sequence). CDR3: CASSMILGGPNQPQHF. In DNA form, the CDR3 reads TGTGCCAGTAGTATGATCCTGGGGGGGCCCAATCAGCCCCAGCATTTT.

This chain joins TRBV28 and TRBJ2-7; D might be TRBD2 (5 bases). Trimming took 6 bases from V and 2 from J, leaving 8 bases between them. CDR1 and CDR2 from the germline V gene are MDHEN and SYDVKM. There are 12 residues in the CDR3. This CDR3 is CASRGSTYEQYF. The CDR3 DNA reads as TGTGCCAGCAGGGGGAGTACCTACGAGCAGTACTTC.

The chain recombines TRBV5-4 with TRBJ2-3, with 10 bases fitting TRBD2. Germline V gene data show CDR1 as SGHNT and CDR2 as YYREEE (reference sequence). The CDR3 totals 17 residues. Trimming at V came to 4 bases and at J to 4 bases, leaving 12 bases not matched to a gene. CDR3 sequence: CASSPLRTSGEADTQYF. CDR3 DNA: TGTGCCAGCAGCCCCCTTCGCACTAGCGGGGAGGCAGATACGCAGTATTTT. Filled out from reference TRBV5-4 and TRBJ2-3, the complete variable domain reads ETGVTQSPTHLIKTRGQQVTLRCSSQSGHNTVSWYQQALGQGPQFIFQYYREEENGRGNFPPRFSGLQFPNYSSELNVNALELDDSALYLCASSPLRTSGEADTQYFGPGTRLTVL.

The chain joins TRBV11-2 to TRBJ2-2; D gene unclear. Looked up from germline, CDR1 is SGHAT and CDR2 is FQNNGV. The CDR3 runs 17 residues. Trimming cost V 5 bases and J 2 bases, with 18 bases left between them. The CDR3 DNA reads as TGTGCCAGCAGCAAGCGAACTTGGTATTTAAACACCGGGGAGCTGTTTTTT. This sequence encodes CASSKRTWYLNTGELFF.

V and J are TRBV28 and TRBJ1-4; 11 bases line up with TRBD1. The CDR3 has 15 residues. V shed 6 bases, J shed 7 bases, and the junction held 7 bases outside the gene matches. Germline V CDR1 and CDR2: MDHEN, SYDVKM. CDR3 bases: TGTGCCAGCAGCTCGTCCGGGACAGGGGGTGAAAAACTGTTTTTT. This gives the protein CASSSSGTGGEKLFF.

The chain links TRBV7-2 to TRBJ1-5; D is uncertain. The germline V gene has CDR1 SGHTA and CDR2 FQGNSA. The CDR3 has 14 residues. V gave up 1 base and J gave up 3 bases, with 7 bases separating them. The CDR3 coding sequence is TGTGCCAGCAGCTTAGTCCAGTTCAATCAGCCCCAGCATTTT. Its translation is CASSLVQFNQPQHF.

V gene TRBV14 combines with J gene TRBJ2-7; possible D gene TRBD2, 6 bases. Looked up from germline, CDR1 is SGHDN and CDR2 is FVKESK. This CDR3 has 15 amino acids. V lost 2 bases to trimming and J lost 0 bases, with 11 bases between them. The CDR3 is CASSQWDSSSYEQYF. For the CDR3, the DNA is TGTGCCAGCAGCCAATGGGACTCGAGCTCCTACGAGCAGTACTTC.

The rearrangement links TRBV28 to TRBJ2-3; 7 nucleotides line up with TRBD1. Trimming took 7 bases from V and 6 from J; bases not matched to a gene: 7. The CDR3 covers 13 residues. Germline V gene lookup returns CDR1 MDHEN and CDR2 SYDVKM. The CDR3 DNA reads as TGTGCCAGCAAGGCGACAGGGCGGGATACGCAGTATTTT. It is translated as CASKATGRDTQYF.